This T cell receptor (beta chain) was retrieved from a study of T cell repertoires in cytomegalovirus infection. Turning to the study itself: Indications came from public TCR beta signatures; they pointed to CMV infection and to a matching HLA type. General observations from the study: In two of eight donors, the top clonotype was HLA-C-restricted CMV-specific.

There are many counts of this clonotype. Antigen: not known. Germline-derived CDR1 and CDR2 are MNHEY and SMNVEV (reference sequence). The CDR3 loop spans 12 amino acids. The V end was cut by 5 bases, the J end by 3 bases, with 5 bases between. TCRdb re-derived calls from the reads in MiXCR, one entry per CDR3 protein. The sample contains 300,000 to 400,000 distinct CDR3 sequences, 25% to 35% of which appear only once. V gene TRBV27 combines with J gene TRBJ2-1; D gene uncertain. This TCR was recovered from a human donor in good health (CMV status not recorded). Some clones in this sample may be carry-over from other donors' samples. The source was cultured PBMCs, collected from culture after CMV antigen stimulation. The CDR3 DNA follows: TGTGCCAGCAGTAAGGTCTACAATGAGCAGTTCTTC. Its protein product is CASSKVYNEQFF.